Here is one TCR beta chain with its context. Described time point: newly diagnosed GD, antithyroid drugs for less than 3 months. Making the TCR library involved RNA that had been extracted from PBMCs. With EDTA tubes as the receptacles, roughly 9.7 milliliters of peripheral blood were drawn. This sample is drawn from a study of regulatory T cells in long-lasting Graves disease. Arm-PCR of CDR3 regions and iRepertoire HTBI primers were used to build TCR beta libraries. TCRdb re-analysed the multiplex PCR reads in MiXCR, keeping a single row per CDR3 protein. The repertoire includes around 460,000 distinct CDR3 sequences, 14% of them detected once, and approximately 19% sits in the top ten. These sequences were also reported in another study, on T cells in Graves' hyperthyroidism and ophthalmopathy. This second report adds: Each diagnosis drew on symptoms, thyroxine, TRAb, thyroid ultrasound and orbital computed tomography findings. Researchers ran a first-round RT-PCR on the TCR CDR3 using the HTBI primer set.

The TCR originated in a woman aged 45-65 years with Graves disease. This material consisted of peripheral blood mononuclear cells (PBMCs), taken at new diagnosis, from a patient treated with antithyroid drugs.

The CDR3 protein is CASAVEGHASEAFF. The CDR3 region has the DNA TGTGCCAGCGCCGTTGAGGGACACGCCTCAGAAGCTTTCTTT. The chain uses TRBV9 and TRBJ1-1, with a weak D call TRBD1 (6 bases). Germline assignment: CDR1 SGDLS and CDR2 YYNGEE. The CDR3 contains 14 residues. The V gene lost 7 bases and the J gene lost 8 bases, with 21 bases spanning the gap.